The rows below give T cell receptor beta chains drawn from one sample of a study of T-cell reconstitution after alpha-beta-depleted transplantation in children. One entry per CDR3 protein results from TCRdb running MiXCR on the PCR reads. The sample carries over 200,000 distinct CDR3 sequences, approximately 10% recorded once. The material was PBMCs, obtained before TCRalphabeta/CD19-depleted stem cell transplant. These receptors came from a child less than two years old with acute myeloid leukemia, due to receive a stem cell transplant. Both conserved end residues are part of each CDR3. Each record gives: D gene, J gene, CDR3 length, V gene, CDR3 protein. The D gene is left open where the match is weak.

NA	TRBJ1-5	13	TRBV12-3/TRBV12-4	CASTLGQNQPQHF
TRBD2	TRBJ2-1	13	TRBV29-1	CSIAGASYNEQFF
NA	TRBJ2-4	13	TRBV5-1	CASSFVGDNIQYF
TRBD1	TRBJ1-2	14	TRBV12-3/TRBV12-4	CASSSIGQGYGYTF
NA	TRBJ2-5	16	TRBV6-1	CASSASTTSQQETQYF
TRBD2	TRBJ2-3	15	TRBV5-1	CASSLILAGADTQYF
NA	TRBJ2-5	11	TRBV29-1	CSVETQETQYF
TRBD1	TRBJ1-5	15	TRBV5-4	CASSPGQEAHQPQHF
NA	TRBJ2-6	19	TRBV5-1	CASSSEGSTGFSGANVLTF
NA	TRBJ1-2	11	TRBV7-9	CASRAGKGYTF
NA	TRBJ1-2	13	TRBV20-1	CSAWVGALYGYTF
TRBD2	TRBJ2-5	14	TRBV20-1	CSAMGREGRETQYF
TRBD2	TRBJ2-1	16	TRBV7-2	CASSQRGGSSYNEQFF
TRBD1	TRBJ1-2	16	TRBV16	CASSHEGQGARYGYTF
NA	TRBJ2-7	12	TRBV5-1	CASSTNSYEQYF
TRBD2	TRBJ2-1	15	TRBV20-1	CSASGTSGGNNEQFF
TRBD1	TRBJ2-7	18	TRBV7-6	CASSDKLGDRERTYEQYF
TRBD2	TRBJ2-3	17	TRBV6-1	CASSFRLAGLATDTQYF
NA	TRBJ2-7	13	TRBV13	CASSLDVLGGQYF
TRBD2	TRBJ2-7	15	TRBV12-3/TRBV12-4	CASSLPAGNSYEQYF
NA	TRBJ1-5	12	TRBV7-6	CASSLLQQPQHF
TRBD1	TRBJ2-7	14	TRBV5-1	CASSPGTGGDEQYF
NA	TRBJ2-1	12	TRBV6-2/TRBV6-3	CASSYWADEQFF
TRBD2	TRBJ2-1	19	TRBV4-3	CASSIGGRSRLSSYNEQFF
TRBD2	TRBJ2-2	16	TRBV18	CASSPVLADTTGELFF
TRBD1	TRBJ2-7	13	TRBV10-3	CAIRATGVYEQYF
NA	TRBJ1-4	15	TRBV20-1	CSARLGSQSNEKLFF
NA	TRBJ2-5	16	TRBV4-3	CASSQGATRAQETQYF
NA	TRBJ2-6	14	TRBV6-2/TRBV6-3	CASSWDSGANVLTF
NA	TRBJ1-2	12	TRBV5-5	CASSPGGYGYTF
NA	TRBJ2-5	11	TRBV7-9	CASGGHETQYF
NA	TRBJ2-2	17	TRBV4-3	CASSQESGISNTGELFF
NA	TRBJ1-1	12	TRBV15	CATSRDNTEAFF
TRBD1	TRBJ2-7	15	TRBV3-1	CASSLRRDSVHEQYF
NA	TRBJ2-3	12	TRBV5-1	CASSRDRDTQYF
NA	TRBJ1-6	12	TRBV28	CASSLPGEPLHF
NA	TRBJ2-1	13	TRBV12-3/TRBV12-4	CASSLTDYNEQFF
NA	TRBJ2-3	15	TRBV25-1	CASSRTEENNDTQYF
NA	TRBJ2-1	14	TRBV12-3/TRBV12-4	CASATDRNFYEQFF
NA	TRBJ2-3	15	TRBV5-1	CASSPGTAGGDTQYF
NA	TRBJ2-3	17	TRBV9	CASSVAGLAFGTDTQYF
NA	TRBJ2-1	15	TRBV7-7	CASSPLMGLNNEQFF
TRBD1	TRBJ2-2	14	TRBV5-1	CASSPTGGPGELFF
TRBD1	TRBJ1-5	13	TRBV10-3	CATATGAHQPQHF
NA	TRBJ1-2	16	TRBV3-1	CASSQDRGTWGYGYTF
TRBD2	TRBJ2-1	15	TRBV20-1	CSARDWTSVDNEQFF
NA	TRBJ1-1	14	TRBV7-9	CASSPQTGVGMAFF
TRBD1	TRBJ1-4	14	TRBV12-3/TRBV12-4	CASSRQGMNEKLFF
NA	TRBJ2-5	15	TRBV25-1	CASSPIMELAGTQYF
NA	TRBJ1-2	14	TRBV5-1	CASSLEKGDYGYTF
TRBD2	TRBJ2-3	15	TRBV7-2	CASSPFRGGADTQYF
TRBD1	TRBJ1-2	15	TRBV11-2	CASSLRRDRAYGYTF
NA	TRBJ2-6	14	TRBV9	CASSGIQGTNVLTF
NA	TRBJ1-5	12	TRBV28	CASTTGIQPQHF